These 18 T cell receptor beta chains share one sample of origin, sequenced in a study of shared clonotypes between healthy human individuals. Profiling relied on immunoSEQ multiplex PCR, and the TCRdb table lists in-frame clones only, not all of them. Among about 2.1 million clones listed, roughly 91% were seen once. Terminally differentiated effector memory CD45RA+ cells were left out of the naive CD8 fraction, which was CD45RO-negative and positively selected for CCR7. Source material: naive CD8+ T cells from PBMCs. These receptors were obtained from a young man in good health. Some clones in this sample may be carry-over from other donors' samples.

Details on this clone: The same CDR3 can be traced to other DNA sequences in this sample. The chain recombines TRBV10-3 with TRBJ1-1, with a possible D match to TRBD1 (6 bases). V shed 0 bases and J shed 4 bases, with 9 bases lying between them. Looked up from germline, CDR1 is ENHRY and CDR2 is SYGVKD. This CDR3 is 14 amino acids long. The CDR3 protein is CAISESGGGTEAFF. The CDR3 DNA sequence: TGTGCCATCAGTGAGTCGGGAGGGGGCACTGAAGCTTTCTTT.

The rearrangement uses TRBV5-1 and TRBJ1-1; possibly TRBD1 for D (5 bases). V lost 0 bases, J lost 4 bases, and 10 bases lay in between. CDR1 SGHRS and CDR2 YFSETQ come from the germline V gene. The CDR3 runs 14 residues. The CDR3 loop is CASSLVRGSTEAFF. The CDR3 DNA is TGCGCCAGCAGCTTGGTCCGGGGGAGCACTGAAGCTTTCTTT.

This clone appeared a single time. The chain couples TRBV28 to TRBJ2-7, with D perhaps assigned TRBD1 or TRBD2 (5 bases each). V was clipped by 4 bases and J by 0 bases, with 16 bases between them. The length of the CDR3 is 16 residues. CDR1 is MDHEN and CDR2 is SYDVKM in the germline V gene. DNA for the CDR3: TGTGCCAGCAGTTCAGGGATCAGGGCGGGCTCCTACGAGCAGTACTTC. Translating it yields CASSSGIRAGSYEQYF.

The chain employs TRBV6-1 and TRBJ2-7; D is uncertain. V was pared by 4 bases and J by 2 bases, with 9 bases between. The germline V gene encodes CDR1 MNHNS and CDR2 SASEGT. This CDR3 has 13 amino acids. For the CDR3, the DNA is TGTGCCAGCAGTGTTAGGATTCCCTACGAGCAGTACTTC. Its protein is CASSVRIPYEQYF.

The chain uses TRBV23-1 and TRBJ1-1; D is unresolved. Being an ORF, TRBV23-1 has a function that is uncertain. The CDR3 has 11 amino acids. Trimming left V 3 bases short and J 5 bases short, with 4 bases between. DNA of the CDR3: TGCGCCAGCAGTCATCGTACTGAAGCTTTCTTT. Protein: CASSHRTEAFF.

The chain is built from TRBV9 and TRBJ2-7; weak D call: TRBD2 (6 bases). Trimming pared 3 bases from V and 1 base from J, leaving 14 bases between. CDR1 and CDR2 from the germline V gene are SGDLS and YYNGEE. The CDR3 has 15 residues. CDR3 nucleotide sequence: TGTGCCAGCAGCGAGGGACTCTTGCCATCCTACGAGCAGTACTTC. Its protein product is CASSEGLLPSYEQYF.

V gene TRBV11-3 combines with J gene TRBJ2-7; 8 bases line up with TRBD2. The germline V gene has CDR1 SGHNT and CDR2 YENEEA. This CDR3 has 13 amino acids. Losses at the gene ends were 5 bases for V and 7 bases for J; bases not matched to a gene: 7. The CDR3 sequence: CASSPGGLGEQYF. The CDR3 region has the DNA TGTGCCAGCAGCCCGGGGGGGTTGGGGGAGCAGTACTTC.

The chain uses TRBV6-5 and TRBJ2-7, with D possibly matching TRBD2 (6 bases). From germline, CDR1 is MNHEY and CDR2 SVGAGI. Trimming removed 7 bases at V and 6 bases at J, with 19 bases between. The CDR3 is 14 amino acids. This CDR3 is CASIRGRGVGEQYF. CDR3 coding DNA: TGTGCCAGCATCCGAGGGCGGGGTGTAGGCGAGCAGTACTTC.

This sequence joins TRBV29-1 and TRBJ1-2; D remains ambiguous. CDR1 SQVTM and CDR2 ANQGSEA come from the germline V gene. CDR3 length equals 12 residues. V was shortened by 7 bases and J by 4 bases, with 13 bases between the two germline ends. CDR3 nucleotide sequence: TGCAGCGATAACCCCGTGGCCTATGGCTACACCTTC. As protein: CSDNPVAYGYTF.

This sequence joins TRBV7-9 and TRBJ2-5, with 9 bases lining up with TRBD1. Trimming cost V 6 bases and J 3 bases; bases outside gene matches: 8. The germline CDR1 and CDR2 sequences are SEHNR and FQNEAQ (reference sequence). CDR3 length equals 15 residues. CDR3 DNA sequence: TGTGCCAGCAGTCCGCCGGGACAGGGTAAAGAGACCCAGTACTTC. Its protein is CASSPPGQGKETQYF.

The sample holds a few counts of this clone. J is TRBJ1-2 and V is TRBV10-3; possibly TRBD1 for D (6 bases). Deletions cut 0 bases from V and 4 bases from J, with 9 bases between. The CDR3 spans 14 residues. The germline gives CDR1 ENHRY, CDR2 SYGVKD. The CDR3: CAISESAGAYGYTF. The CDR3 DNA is TGTGCCATCAGTGAGTCGGCAGGGGCCTATGGCTACACCTTC.

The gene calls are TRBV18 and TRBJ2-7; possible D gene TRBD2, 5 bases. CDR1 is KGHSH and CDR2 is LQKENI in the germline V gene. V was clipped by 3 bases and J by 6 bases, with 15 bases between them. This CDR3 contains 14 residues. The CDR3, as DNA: TGTGCCAGCTCACCCTCGGCGGGTGGAGTCGAGCAGTACTTC. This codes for CASSPSAGGVEQYF.

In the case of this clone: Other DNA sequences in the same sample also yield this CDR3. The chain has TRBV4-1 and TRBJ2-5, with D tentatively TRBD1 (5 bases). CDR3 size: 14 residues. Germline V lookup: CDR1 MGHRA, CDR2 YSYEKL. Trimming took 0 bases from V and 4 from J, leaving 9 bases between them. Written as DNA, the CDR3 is TGCGCCAGCAGCCAAGACAGGGTCGGAGAGACCCAGTACTTC. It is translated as CASSQDRVGETQYF.

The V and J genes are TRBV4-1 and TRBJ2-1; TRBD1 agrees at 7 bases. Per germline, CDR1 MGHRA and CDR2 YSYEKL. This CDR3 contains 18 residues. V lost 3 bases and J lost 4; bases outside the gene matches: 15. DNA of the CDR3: TGCGCCAGCAGCCATCCCCAAAGGGGGACAGTGATTTACAATGAGCAGTTCTTC. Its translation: CASSHPQRGTVIYNEQFF.

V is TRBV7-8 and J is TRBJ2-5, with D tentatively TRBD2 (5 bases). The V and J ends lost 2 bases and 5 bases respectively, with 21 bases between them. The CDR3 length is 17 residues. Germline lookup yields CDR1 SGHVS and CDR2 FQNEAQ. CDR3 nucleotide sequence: TGTGCCAGCAGCTTAAACCTAGCAAGGGCTAAATGGGAGACCCAGTACTTC. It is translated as CASSLNLARAKWETQYF.

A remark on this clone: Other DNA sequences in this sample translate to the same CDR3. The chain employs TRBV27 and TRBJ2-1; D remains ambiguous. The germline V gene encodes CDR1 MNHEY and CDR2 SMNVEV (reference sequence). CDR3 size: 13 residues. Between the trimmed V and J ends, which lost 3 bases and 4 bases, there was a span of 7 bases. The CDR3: CASSFSRYNEQFF. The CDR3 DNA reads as TGTGCCAGCAGTTTTTCAAGGTACAATGAGCAGTTCTTC.

The CDR3 DNA follows: TGTGCCAGCAGCCCGCCGACAGGGGCGAACACTGAAGCTTTCTTT. Protein product: CASSPPTGANTEAFF. The chain is built from TRBV7-6 and TRBJ1-1; 8 nucleotides align to TRBD1. The germline CDR1 and CDR2 sequences are SGHVS and FNYEAQ. Trimming took 5 bases from V and 1 from J; bases not matched to a gene: 6. This CDR3 has 15 amino acids.

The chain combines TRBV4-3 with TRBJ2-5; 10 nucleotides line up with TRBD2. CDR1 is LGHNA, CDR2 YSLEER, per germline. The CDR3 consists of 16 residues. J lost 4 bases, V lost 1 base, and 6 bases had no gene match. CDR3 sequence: CASSQGYGLAAETQYF. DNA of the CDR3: TGCGCCAGCAGCCAAGGGTACGGACTAGCGGCAGAGACCCAGTACTTC.